This is a list of T cell receptor beta chains from one sample in a study of neoadjuvant anti-PD-1 for oral cavity cancer. The method was immunoSEQ multiplex PCR; TCRdb's version includes in-frame clones alone and lacks a portion of them. The sample holds some 8,000 clones, roughly three quarters seen once. Here the sequenced sample was PBMCs, taken after nivolumab (anti-PD-1) treatment. These TCRs come from a person aged 35 to 85 with oral cavity squamous cell carcinoma. The CDR3 runs from the conserved cysteine through the conserved F or W. A D gene is named only where the DNA matches it firmly. A row's size may be missing; if present it is once, few, many or a size class.

size,V,J,D,DNA,CDR3
once,TRBV6-1,TRBJ2-1,TRBD2,TGTGCCAGCAGTGGAACCCCGGGGGGGAATTACAATGAGCAGTTCTTC,CASSGTPGGNYNEQFF
.,TRBV4-2,TRBJ2-1,TRBD1,TGTGCCAGCAGAGCCGGGACAGGGGGAAACAATGAGCAGTTCTTC,CASRAGTGGNNEQFF
.,TRBV6-1,TRBJ1-2,.,TGTGCCAGCAGTGAAGCCGAGGGAGTAGGGGGCTACACCTTC,CASSEAEGVGGYTF
few,TRBV27,TRBJ2-3,.,TGTGCCAGCAGTAATAGGGGGGGAATCACAGATACGCAGTATTTT,CASSNRGGITDTQYF
.,TRBV15,TRBJ2-5,.,TGTGCCACAAGAGCCCGTCCAAACCGGGACACTCGGTACCAAGAGACCCAGTACTTC,CATRARPNRDTRYQETQYF
.,TRBV27,TRBJ1-5,.,TGTGCCAGCAGTTTCCAAATACCCCTAAGCAATCAGCCCCAGCATTTT,CASSFQIPLSNQPQHF
few,TRBV19,TRBJ1-2,.,TGTGCCAGTAGTTGGGGGCTCATTGGCTACACCTTC,CASSWGLIGYTF
.,TRBV2,TRBJ1-2,.,TGTGCCAGCAGTGACCCTTTTTCCAACTATGGCTACACCTTC,CASSDPFSNYGYTF
.,TRBV30,TRBJ2-7,TRBD1,TGTGCCTGGAGCCCGGGACAGGGAATAGTCTACGAGCAGTACTTC,CAWSPGQGIVYEQYF
.,TRBV2,TRBJ1-2,TRBD1,TGTGCCAGCAGTACCCAACAGGGGCCCTATGGCTACACCTTC,CASSTQQGPYGYTF
.,TRBV2,TRBJ2-7,TRBD1,TGTGCCAGCAGTGACCCCGGGGAGTGGGACAGGAGCTCCTACGAGCAGTACTTC,CASSDPGEWDRSSYEQYF
.,TRBV7-8,TRBJ1-1,.,TGTGCCAGCGCAGTGGGGTCCACTGAAGCTTTCTTT,CASAVGSTEAFF
.,TRBV6-1,TRBJ2-2,TRBD1,TGTGCCAGCCGCGACAGGGACGCCGGGGAGCTGTTTTTT,CASRDRDAGELFF
.,TRBV7-9,TRBJ2-7,TRBD1,TGTGCCAGCAGCTTGAGGGGGGGACAGGGAAACGAGCAGTACTTC,CASSLRGGQGNEQYF
.,TRBV6-1,TRBJ1-1,TRBD1,TGTGCCAGCAGAACAGGGGCAAACACTGAAGCTTTCTTT,CASRTGANTEAFF
.,TRBV7-9,TRBJ1-2,.,TGTGCCAGCAGCTTAGGAACGGGCCGCAGGGGTAGTGATGGCTACACCTTC,CASSLGTGRRGSDGYTF
.,TRBV14,TRBJ2-3,.,TGTGCCAGCAGCCCTAGTCCCGGGACCACCGTTGACACAGATACGCAGTATTTT,CASSPSPGTTVDTDTQYF
.,TRBV7-2,TRBJ2-7,.,TGTGCCAGCAGCTTACGAGGGGAAAACGAGCAGTACTTC,CASSLRGENEQYF
.,TRBV11-2,TRBJ1-2,.,TGTGCCAGCAGCTTAGCGGTTCGGGGAAACTATGGCTACACCTTC,CASSLAVRGNYGYTF
few,TRBV18,TRBJ2-7,TRBD2,TGTGCCAGCTCACCGGGACTAGAAGAATCGAGGGTCCACGAGCAGTACTTC,CASSPGLEESRVHEQYF
.,TRBV19,TRBJ2-1,TRBD2,TGTGCCAGTAGTATCGGGACTAGCCCTTACAATGAGCAGTTCTTC,CASSIGTSPYNEQFF
.,TRBV30,TRBJ1-2,.,TGTGCCTGGAGTGGGGTGATGGAGTGGAACTATGGCTACACCTTC,CAWSGVMEWNYGYTF
.,TRBV27,TRBJ2-7,.,TGTGCCAGCAGTTTGGGTGGACAGTCCTACGAGCAGTACTTC,CASSLGGQSYEQYF
.,TRBV5-8,TRBJ1-4,.,TGTGCCAGCCCCTCGACTTACGGAACAACTAATGAAAAACTGTTTTTT,CASPSTYGTTNEKLFF